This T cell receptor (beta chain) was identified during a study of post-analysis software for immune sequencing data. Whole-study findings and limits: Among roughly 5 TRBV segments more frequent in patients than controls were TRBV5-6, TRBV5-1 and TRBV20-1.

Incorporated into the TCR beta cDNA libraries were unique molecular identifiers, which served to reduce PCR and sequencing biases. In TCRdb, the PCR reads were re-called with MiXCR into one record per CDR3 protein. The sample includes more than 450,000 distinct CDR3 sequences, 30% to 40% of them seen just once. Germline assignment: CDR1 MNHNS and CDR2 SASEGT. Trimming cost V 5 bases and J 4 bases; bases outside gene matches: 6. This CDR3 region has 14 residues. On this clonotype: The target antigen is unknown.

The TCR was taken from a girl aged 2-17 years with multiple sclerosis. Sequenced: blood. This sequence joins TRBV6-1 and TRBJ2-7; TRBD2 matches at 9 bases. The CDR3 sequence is CASSTGLALYEQYF. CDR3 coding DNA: TGTGCCAGCAGTACGGGACTAGCCCTTTACGAGCAGTACTTC.